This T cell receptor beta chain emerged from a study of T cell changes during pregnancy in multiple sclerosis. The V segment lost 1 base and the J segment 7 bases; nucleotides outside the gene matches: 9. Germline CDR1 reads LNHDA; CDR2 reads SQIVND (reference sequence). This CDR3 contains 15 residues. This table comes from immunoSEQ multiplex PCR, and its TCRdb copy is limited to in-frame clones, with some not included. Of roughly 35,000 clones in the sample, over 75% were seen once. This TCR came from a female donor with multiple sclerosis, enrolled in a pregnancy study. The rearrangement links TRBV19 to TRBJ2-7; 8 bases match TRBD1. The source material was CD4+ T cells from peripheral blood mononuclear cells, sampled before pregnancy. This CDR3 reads CASSIAGQGAREQYF. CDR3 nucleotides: TGTGCCAGTAGTATAGCGGGCCAGGGGGCGAGGGAGCAGTACTTC.